Following are 11 T cell receptor beta chains from one sample sequenced in a study of blood T cell repertoires in COVID-19. Libraries were prepared by immunoSEQ multiplex PCR; TCRdb keeps only in-frame clonotypes and omits some of them. The repertoire includes hundreds of thousands of clones, 90% of them detected once, and roughly 1% sits in the top ten. The source material was peripheral blood. Receptor source: a woman in her forties with COVID-19, enrolled during active disease.

This clone was counted once. The rearrangement joins TRBV7-9 to TRBJ2-3; D not certain. Germline-derived CDR1 and CDR2 are SEHNR and FQNEAQ (reference sequence). CDR3 length: 14 amino acids. The V end lost 5 bases, the J end lost 0 bases, and 9 bases lay between the germline ends. The CDR3 DNA sequence: TGTGCCAGCAGCCTGACGGGTAGCACAGATACGCAGTATTTT. It yields the protein CASSLTGSTDTQYF.

This chain uses TRBV7-8 with TRBJ1-1; D perhaps matches TRBD1 (5 bases). V lost 6 bases and J 3 bases, leaving 20 bases between the germline ends. Germline assignment: CDR1 SGHVS and CDR2 FQNEAQ. The CDR3 spans 16 residues. Written as DNA, the CDR3 is TGTGCCAGCAGAAGTCCCGGGGGGAATATGGACACTGAAGCTTTCTTT. Its protein is CASRSPGGNMDTEAFF.

The chain carries TRBV29-1 and TRBJ1-1; TRBD1 agrees at 7 bases. Germline V gives CDR1 SQVTM, CDR2 ANQGSEA. CDR3 length: 15 residues. V gave up 4 bases and J gave up 0 bases; unmatched junction bases: 8. CDR3 sequence reads: CSVGQDRVLNTEAFF. The CDR3 DNA reads as TGCAGCGTTGGCCAAGACAGGGTCTTGAACACTGAAGCTTTCTTT.

CDR3 sequence reads: CASSQVQGQNTEAFF. The CDR3 coding sequence is TGCGCCAGCAGCCAAGTGCAGGGGCAAAACACTGAAGCTTTCTTT. The rearrangement uses TRBV4-3 and TRBJ1-1; tentatively, D is TRBD1 (6 bases). The CDR3 contains 15 residues. V lost 1 base and J 2 bases, leaving 11 bases between the germline ends. The germline gives CDR1 LGHNA, CDR2 YSLEER.

This clone turned up a few times. V usage is TRBV12-3 or TRBV12-4 and J usage is TRBJ1-5, with D uncertain. The CDR3 sequence is 12 residues long. V lost 4 bases to trimming and J lost 11 bases, with 12 bases between them. The CDR3 spells CASSSGVPAQHF. CDR3 bases: TGTGCCAGCAGTTCCGGAGTTCCAGCCCAGCATTTT.

This sequence joins TRBV12-1 and TRBJ1-4; the table gives TRBD1 as D, unverified against the DNA. TRBV12-1 is reported as a pseudogene. This CDR3 is 14 amino acids long. As DNA, the CDR3 is TGTGCCAGCAACAGGGGCCCCCTTAATGAAAAACTGTTTTTT. Residues: CASNRGPLNEKLFF.

This sequence joins TRBV7-2 and TRBJ2-2; D is possibly TRBD2 (6 bases). There are 16 residues in the CDR3. Germline lookup yields CDR1 SGHTA and CDR2 FQGNSA. Trimming removed 3 bases at V and 0 bases at J, with 11 bases between. The CDR3 DNA is TGTGCCAGCAGCTTCAATCCGGGGGCGAACACCGGGGAGCTGTTTTTT. It is translated as CASSFNPGANTGELFF.

This clone was observed a handful of times. V is TRBV24-1 and J is TRBJ2-3; D is possibly TRBD1 (5 bases). V gave up 5 bases and J gave up 1 base, with 9 bases separating them. The CDR3 is 14 amino acids. In germline, CDR1 is KGHDR, CDR2 SFDVKD. The CDR3 nucleotides read TGTGCCACCAGTGTTGGGGCGGGCACAGATACGCAGTATTTT. Protein sequence: CATSVGAGTDTQYF.

This sequence joins TRBV5-4 and TRBJ2-1; D is undetermined. The CDR3 sequence is 14 residues long. With 10 bases removed from V and 5 bases from J, the gap between germline ends came to 19 bases. In germline, CDR1 is SGHNT, CDR2 YYREEE (reference sequence). CDR3 protein: CAPRRHITDNEQFF. The CDR3 coding sequence is TGTGCCCCCAGGCGTCATATCACCGACAATGAGCAGTTCTTC. The full variable domain, rest sourced from reference TRBV5-4 and TRBJ2-1, is ETGVTQSPTHLIKTRGQQVTLRCSSQSGHNTVSWYQQALGQGPQFIFQYYREEENGRGNFPPRFSGLQFPNYSSELNVNALELDDSALYLCAPRRHITDNEQFFGPGTRLTVL.

The chain combines TRBV27 with TRBJ2-7; D perhaps matches TRBD2 (5 bases). In germline, CDR1 is MNHEY, CDR2 SMNVEV (reference sequence). The CDR3 has 13 amino acids. The germline V and J ends were trimmed by 5 bases and 5 bases, with 13 bases remaining between them. The CDR3 nucleotides are TGTGCCAGCAGTCCCCGATCTAGCCACGAGCAGTACTTC. Translated: CASSPRSSHEQYF.

CDR3 nucleotide sequence: TGTGCCAGCAGCCACCCAGTGGATAGAGCGGGAGGGCTAGAGACCCAGTACTTC. It yields the protein CASSHPVDRAGGLETQYF. The chain couples TRBV3-1 (or the pseudogene TRBV3-2) to TRBJ2-5, with TRBD2 identical over 10 bases. Unmatched junction bases numbered 14, after V lost 3 bases and J lost 4 bases. This CDR3 is 18 amino acids long. In germline, CDR1 is LGHDT, CDR2 YNNKEL (reference sequence).